Below are 27 T cell receptor beta chains sequenced from a single sample in a study of blood T cell repertoires in COVID-19. The table came from immunoSEQ multiplex PCR; TCRdb's copy has only in-frame clones and leaves some out. The data hold about 320,000 clones, with 85% observed a single time. Sequenced material: PBMCs or T cells enriched from blood (not recorded which). These receptors were obtained from a woman aged 30 to 39 who had been exposed to COVID-19.

This chain links TRBV2 with TRBJ2-5; the match to TRBD2 covers 11 bases. CDR3 length equals 15 residues. From germline, CDR1 is SNHLY and CDR2 FYNNEI. V was clipped by 8 bases and J by 5 bases; unmatched bases: 10. The CDR3 DNA sequence: TGTGCCAGCTCCAGACTAGCGGGACGGGTTGAGACCCAGTACTTC. Translating gives CASSRLAGRVETQYF.

The chain uses TRBV10-1 and TRBJ1-6; 7 bases are a match to TRBD1. CDR3 length equals 13 residues. The V gene's germline CDR1 is WNHNN and CDR2 SYGVQD (reference sequence). V shed 2 bases, J shed 19 bases, and the junction held 11 bases outside the gene matches. CDR3 protein: CASSEKDRPPKHF. CDR3 nucleotides: TGCGCCAGCAGTGAGAAGGACAGGCCCCCGAAACACTTT.

The CDR3 bases are TGTGCCAGCAGCGTAGAGGCTCCGACTAGTCGGTGGTACAATGAGCAGTTCTTC. Its protein product is CASSVEAPTSRWYNEQFF. J is TRBJ2-1 and V is TRBV9, with D possibly TRBD2 on 6 matching bases. Between the trimmed V and J ends, which lost 0 bases and 4 bases, there was a span of 20 bases. The CDR3 covers 18 residues. The germline CDR1 and CDR2 sequences are SGDLS and YYNGEE.

V usage is TRBV4-1 and J usage is TRBJ1-2; D unresolved. Germline CDR1 and CDR2: MGHRA and YSYEKL. This CDR3 is built from 14 residues. V was shortened by 1 base and J by 5 bases, with 11 bases between the two germline ends. Here the CDR3 DNA reads TGCGCCAGCAGCCAAGTAATCAGGTCGTATGGCTACACCTTC. It is translated as CASSQVIRSYGYTF.

The rearrangement uses TRBV15 and TRBJ2-6, with D perhaps TRBD1 (6 bases). The V gene's germline CDR1 is LNHNV and CDR2 YYDKDF (reference sequence). This CDR3 contains 16 residues. The V end was cut by 3 bases, the J end by 0 bases, with 9 bases between. The CDR3 region is CATSRGDISGANVLTF. The CDR3 region has the DNA TGTGCCACCAGCAGGGGGGACATCTCTGGGGCCAACGTCCTGACTTTC.

This chain uses TRBV4-3 with TRBJ1-2; possible D gene TRBD1, 5 bases. Between the trimmed V and J ends, which lost 0 bases and 6 bases, there was a span of 11 bases. Looked up from germline, CDR1 is LGHNA and CDR2 is YSLEER. The CDR3 consists of 14 residues. The CDR3 nucleotides read TGCGCCAGCAGCCAAGAGGGTCGGGGGAATGGCTACACCTTC. It is translated as CASSQEGRGNGYTF.

The gene calls are TRBV30 and TRBJ2-7, with TRBD1 matching over 9 bases. V lost 4 bases and J lost 2; bases outside the gene matches: 9. The CDR3 has 15 amino acids. Per the germline V gene, CDR1 is GTSNPN and CDR2 is SVGIG (reference sequence). CDR3 DNA sequence: TGTGCCTGGACTTTTAAGTGGACAGGGGCCTACGAGCAGTACTTC. Residues: CAWTFKWTGAYEQYF.

The chain has TRBV9 and TRBJ1-2, with D unresolved. The CDR3 loop spans 13 amino acids. Germline loops: CDR1 SGDLS, CDR2 YYNGEE. Trimming stripped 0 bases from V and 8 bases from J, with 11 bases between. The CDR3, as DNA: TGTGCCAGCAGCGTAGTTGAGGGCGCGGGCTACACCTTC. Encoded protein: CASSVVEGAGYTF.

There are a few counts of this clone. The rearrangement joins TRBV9 to TRBJ1-2; maybe TRBD1 (5 bases). CDR3 length: 14 amino acids. V lost 3 bases, J lost 5 bases, and 14 bases lay in between. CDR1 SGDLS and CDR2 YYNGEE come from the germline V gene. The CDR3 here is CASSATQGLYGYTF. The CDR3 nucleotides are TGTGCCAGCAGCGCGACGCAGGGATTATATGGCTACACCTTC.

The chain recombines TRBV28 with TRBJ1-1; no firm D call. V was cut by 6 bases and J by 1 base, with 3 bases left in between. CDR3 size: 11 residues. Per the germline V gene, CDR1 is MDHEN and CDR2 is SYDVKM. The CDR3 region is CASSRNTEAFF. As DNA, the CDR3 is TGTGCCAGCAGCAGGAACACTGAAGCTTTCTTT.

The rearrangement joins TRBV19 to TRBJ2-1; D is uncertain. Trimming removed 4 bases at V and 3 bases at J, with 10 bases between. This CDR3 is built from 14 residues. Germline V gene data show CDR1 as LNHDA and CDR2 as SQIVND (reference sequence). CDR3 protein: CASSTPSLYNEQFF. CDR3 coding DNA: TGTGCCAGTAGTACGCCATCACTCTACAATGAGCAGTTCTTC.

The rearrangement joins TRBV27 to TRBJ2-7; TRBD1 is a possible D gene (5 bases). The CDR3 extends over 13 amino acids. Deletions cut 5 bases from V and 2 bases from J, with 10 bases between. Germline CDR1 MNHEY, CDR2 SMNVEV (reference sequence). The CDR3 DNA sequence: TGTGCCAGCAGTAAGACAGCCCCCTACGAGCAGTACTTC. Translation gives CASSKTAPYEQYF.

The rearrangement joins TRBV27 to TRBJ2-1, with D tentatively TRBD2 (7 bases). Trimming removed 5 bases at V and 1 base at J, with 15 bases between. The CDR3 sequence is 16 residues long. CDR1 and CDR2 (germline): MNHEY, SMNVEV (reference sequence). The CDR3 nucleotides read TGTGCCAGCAGTGGGCGGGGGCGAAGTTCCTACAATGAGCAGTTCTTC. Encoded protein: CASSGRGRSSYNEQFF.

The gene calls are TRBV3-1 (or the pseudogene TRBV3-2) and TRBJ1-3; no clear D gene. Trimming removed 1 base at V and 1 base at J, with 5 bases between. Per germline, CDR1 LGHDT and CDR2 YNNKEL (reference sequence). This CDR3 spans 14 amino acids. CDR3 DNA sequence: TGTGCCAGCAGCCAAGGCGATTCTGGAAACACCATATATTTT. Protein sequence: CASSQGDSGNTIYF.

J is TRBJ1-2 and V is TRBV10-2, with D perhaps matching TRBD1 (6 bases). Germline V gives CDR1 WSHSY, CDR2 SAAADI. V was clipped by 3 bases and J by 4 bases, with 9 bases between them. This CDR3 has 13 residues. The CDR3 DNA reads as TGCGCCAGCAGTGATGGCAGGGGCTATGGCTACACCTTC. The encoded protein is CASSDGRGYGYTF.

V and J are TRBV11-1 and TRBJ2-5; the D gene is possibly TRBD1 (5 bases). The germline V and J ends were trimmed by 2 bases and 4 bases, with 8 bases remaining between them. The CDR3 is 13 residues long. In germline, CDR1 is SGHAT, CDR2 FQDESV (reference sequence). CDR3 in amino acids: CASSLRQGETQYF. The DNA of the CDR3 is TGTGCCAGCAGCTTACGGCAGGGAGAGACCCAGTACTTC.

The V and J genes are TRBV2 and TRBJ2-5; maybe TRBD2 (5 bases). CDR3 length equals 14 residues. Germline V CDR1 and CDR2: SNHLY, FYNNEI. With 9 bases removed from V and 4 bases from J, the gap between germline ends came to 18 bases. This CDR3 is CASTTGKGRETQYF. CDR3 in DNA: TGTGCCAGTACAACGGGAAAAGGGAGAGAGACCCAGTACTTC. The complete variable domain, with remaining parts taken from reference TRBV2 and TRBJ2-5, reads EPEVTQTPSHQVTQMGQEVILRCVPISNHLYFYWYRQILGQKVEFLVSFYNNEISEKSEIFDDQFSVERPDGSNFTLKIRSTKLEDSAMYFCASTTGKGRETQYFGPGTRLLVL.

This rearrangement joins TRBV4-1 to TRBJ2-7; 11 bases match TRBD1. The junction had 4 bases not matched to a gene; V was cut back by 1 base and J by 2 bases. This CDR3 is built from 16 residues. CDR1 MGHRA and CDR2 YSYEKL come from the germline V gene. The CDR3 loop is CASSQARGQGAYEQYF. The CDR3 DNA reads as TGCGCCAGCAGCCAAGCCAGGGGACAGGGGGCCTACGAGCAGTACTTC.

The genes are TRBV18 and TRBJ2-3; no clear D gene. Looked up from germline, CDR1 is KGHSH and CDR2 is LQKENI. Trimming took off 2 bases at V and 3 bases at J, with 6 bases between the two ends. The CDR3 length is 13 residues. CDR3 sequence reads: CASSPAVTDTQYF. The CDR3 coding sequence is TGTGCCAGCTCACCAGCGGTGACAGATACGCAGTATTTT.

The V and J genes are TRBV30 and TRBJ2-3; the match to TRBD2 covers 7 bases. Per the germline V gene, CDR1 is GTSNPN and CDR2 is SVGIG (reference sequence). Trimming took 6 bases from V and 5 from J; bases not matched to a gene: 2. This CDR3 has 11 residues. As DNA, the CDR3 is TGTGCCTGTGCTAGCGGAGATACGCAGTATTTT. Translation: CACASGDTQYF.

The V gene is TRBV7-3, the J gene TRBJ2-2, with TRBD1 matching 9 bases. CDR1 and CDR2 (germline): SGHTA, FQGTGA. The CDR3 is 16 residues long. J lost 1 base, V lost 5 bases, and 5 bases had no gene match. CDR3 in DNA: TGTGCCAGCAGCCCAGGGGGACAGGGGAACACCGGGGAGCTGTTTTTT. The encoded protein is CASSPGGQGNTGELFF.

This sequence joins TRBV30 and TRBJ2-3, with D possibly TRBD1 on 5 matching bases. This CDR3 has 14 amino acids. The V and J ends lost 1 base and 10 bases respectively, with 18 bases between them. Germline CDR1 GTSNPN, CDR2 SVGIG (reference sequence). CDR3: CAWSDPPTERAQYF. CDR3 in DNA: TGTGCCTGGAGTGATCCCCCGACAGAGCGCGCGCAGTATTTT.

This clone was observed a few times. The CDR3 is CARSFQSRERTYPLSGGKLFF. CDR3 in DNA: TGTGCCAGAAGCTTTCAAAGTAGGGAACGGACATATCCTCTTTCGGGGGGAAAACTGTTTTTT. The chain employs TRBV7-5 and TRBJ1-4. TRBV7-5 is shown as a pseudogene. The CDR3 spans 21 residues.

This clone was seen only once. The CDR3 DNA follows: TGTGCCAGCTCACGATCCACAGGGGAAGGGGCGAATGAAAAACTGTTTTTT. As protein: CASSRSTGEGANEKLFF. This chain links TRBV18 with TRBJ1-4; 7 positions match TRBD1. The CDR3 is 17 residues long. In germline, CDR1 is KGHSH, CDR2 LQKENI. V shed 4 bases and J 5 bases; nucleotides not matched to a gene: 13.

The chain couples TRBV19 to TRBJ2-1; D is ambiguous. CDR1 is LNHDA and CDR2 is SQIVND in the germline V gene (reference sequence). The CDR3 runs to 12 residues. Trimming stripped 0 bases from V and 13 bases from J, with 10 bases between. CDR3 nucleotide sequence: TGTGCCAGTAGTATAGAGGTTTCTAACCAGTTCTTC. This translates into CASSIEVSNQFF.

V and J are TRBV19 and TRBJ1-2; D perhaps matches TRBD1 (6 bases). Looked up from germline, CDR1 is LNHDA and CDR2 is SQIVND (reference sequence). This CDR3 has 13 residues. Trimming took off 5 bases at V and 5 bases at J, with 12 bases between the two ends. CDR3 DNA: TGTGCCAGTAGTCCCGGACAGACTTATGGCTACACCTTC. This encodes CASSPGQTYGYTF.

This clone has at least ten counts. The chain employs TRBV5-1 and TRBJ1-2, with TRBD1 identical over 8 bases. The CDR3 is 16 amino acids. Germline V lookup: CDR1 SGHRS, CDR2 YFSETQ. V trimming: 3 bases; J trimming: 2 bases; junction bases outside the gene matches: 9. The chain's CDR3 is CASSSEWGQENYGYTF. The CDR3 nucleotides read TGCGCCAGCAGCTCGGAATGGGGACAGGAAAACTATGGCTACACCTTC.